These 5 T cell receptor beta chains were sequenced from one sample in a study of blood T cell repertoires in COVID-19. Profiled with immunoSEQ multiplex PCR; TCRdb holds only in-frame clones, not every one. Counted here are tens of thousands of clones, 85% to 90% occurring once; the ten biggest clones make up just under 3%. Sequenced: peripheral blood. The receptors were sampled from a man at least 80 years old with acute or convalescent COVID-19.

This sequence joins TRBV4-2 and TRBJ2-7; TRBD1 agrees at 11 bases. Per germline, CDR1 LGHNA and CDR2 YNFKEQ. The length of the CDR3 is 14 residues. V lost 3 bases and J lost 3; bases outside the gene matches: 1. Written as DNA, the CDR3 is TGTGCCAGCAGCCAGGGACAGGGGGACTACGAGCAGTACTTC. It translates to CASSQGQGDYEQYF.

This clone occurred a few times. CDR3 sequence: CASSPPFGPGELFF. In nucleotides, the CDR3 is TGTGCCAGCAGCCCCCCCTTTGGGCCCGGGGAGCTGTTTTTT. V and J are TRBV7-9 and TRBJ2-2; no definite D call. This CDR3 comprises 14 residues. Germline-derived CDR1 and CDR2 are SEHNR and FQNEAQ (reference sequence). Trimming left V 5 bases short and J 6 bases short, with 13 bases between.

The chain carries TRBV5-6 and TRBJ2-3; TRBD2 matches at 9 bases. Germline V gene lookup returns CDR1 SGHDT and CDR2 YYEEEE. The CDR3 has 16 amino acids. J was trimmed by 4 bases and V by 5 bases; bases with no gene match: 11. As DNA, the CDR3 is TGTGCCAGCAGGGAATTTAGCGGGAGACCAGCAGATACGCAGTATTTT. Translated, it gives CASREFSGRPADTQYF.

The chain couples TRBV18 to TRBJ2-1; 8 bases match TRBD1. Germline values: CDR1 KGHSH, CDR2 LQKENI. The length of the CDR3 is 15 residues. The J segment lost 0 bases and the V segment lost 5 bases, leaving 3 bases of the junction unmatched. Here the CDR3 DNA reads TGTGCCAGCTCATCAGGACAGGGCTCCTACAATGAGCAGTTCTTC. Its translation is CASSSGQGSYNEQFF.

The genes are TRBV9 and TRBJ2-3, with 7 bases aligning to TRBD1. The CDR3 covers 15 residues. The V and J ends lost 5 bases and 1 base, in that order; junction bases with no gene match: 7. CDR1 and CDR2 (germline): SGDLS, YYNGEE. CDR3 sequence: CASRPDREGTDTQYF. The CDR3 DNA is TGTGCCAGCAGACCCGACAGGGAAGGCACAGATACGCAGTATTTT.